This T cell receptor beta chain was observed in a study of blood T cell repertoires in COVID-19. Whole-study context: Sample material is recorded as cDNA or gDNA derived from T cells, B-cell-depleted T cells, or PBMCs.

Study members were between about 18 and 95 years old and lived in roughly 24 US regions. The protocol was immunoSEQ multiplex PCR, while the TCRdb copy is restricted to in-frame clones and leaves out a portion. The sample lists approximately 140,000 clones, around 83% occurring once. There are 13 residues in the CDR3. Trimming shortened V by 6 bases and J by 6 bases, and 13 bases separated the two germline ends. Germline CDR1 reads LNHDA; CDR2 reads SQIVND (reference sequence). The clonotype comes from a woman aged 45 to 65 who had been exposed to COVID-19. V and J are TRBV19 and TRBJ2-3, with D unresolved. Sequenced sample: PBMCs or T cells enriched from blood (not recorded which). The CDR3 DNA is TGTGCCAGTAGCCGCGTACTCGGGGATACGCAGTATTTT. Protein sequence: CASSRVLGDTQYF. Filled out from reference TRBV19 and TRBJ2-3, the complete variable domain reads DGGITQSPKYLFRKEGQNVTLSCEQNLNHDAMYWYRQDPGQGLRLIYYSQIVNDFQKGDIAEGYSVSREKKESFPLTVTSAQKNPTAFYLCASSRVLGDTQYFGPGTRLTVL.